The present TCR beta chain was sequenced within a study of radiation and T cells in renal cell carcinoma. Overall study findings and caveats: From baseline, blood top tumor clonotypes peaked at 2 weeks post-radiation. Without pretreatment biopsies, baseline tumor clonotype presence was undetermined.

The method was immunoSEQ multiplex PCR; TCRdb's version includes in-frame clones alone and lacks a portion of them. The repertoire holds more than 140,000 clones, with less than 90% as singletons. As regards this clone: Its target is not known.

V shed 4 bases, J shed 0 bases, and the junction held 6 bases outside the gene matches. The CDR3 spans 16 residues. Germline CDR1 reads SGHRS; CDR2 reads YFSETQ. Described time point: baseline pretreatment blood. Treatment in this sample: 15 Gy SBRT to primary tumor, nephrectomy 4 weeks later. This chain connects TRBV5-1 to TRBJ1-4; 7 bases agree with TRBD1. This material consisted of blood, taken from a patient whose treatment included radiotherapy and nephrectomy. The clonotype originates from a woman between 45 and 65 years old with renal cell carcinoma. The CDR3 nucleotides are TGCGCCAGCAGCGAGGGACAGACTCCAACTAATGAAAAACTGTTTTTT. Encoded protein: CASSEGQTPTNEKLFF.